Sequencing of this T cell receptor (beta chain) was carried out in a study of blood T cell repertoires in COVID-19. Looked up from germline, CDR1 is MNHEY and CDR2 is SVGAGI. The V segment lost 0 bases and the J segment 7 bases; nucleotides outside the gene matches: 2. CDR3 length equals 13 residues. Per the study methods: Scientists estimated how many nucleated cells there were by amplifying reference gene primers. Data came from immunoSEQ multiplex PCR; TCRdb stores just in-frame clones and leaves some out. D and trimming come from the DNA, and the V and J calls and clone size come from that table. The table records approximately 67,000 clones, approximately 79% of them present only once.

This receptor was obtained from a man aged 55 to 70 with acute or convalescent COVID-19. Sample: peripheral blood. This rearrangement joins TRBV6-5 to TRBJ1-1; 7 bases match TRBD1. The CDR3 DNA is TGTGCCAGCAGTTACTCGGGACAGAGTGAAGCTTTCTTT. As protein: CASSYSGQSEAFF.